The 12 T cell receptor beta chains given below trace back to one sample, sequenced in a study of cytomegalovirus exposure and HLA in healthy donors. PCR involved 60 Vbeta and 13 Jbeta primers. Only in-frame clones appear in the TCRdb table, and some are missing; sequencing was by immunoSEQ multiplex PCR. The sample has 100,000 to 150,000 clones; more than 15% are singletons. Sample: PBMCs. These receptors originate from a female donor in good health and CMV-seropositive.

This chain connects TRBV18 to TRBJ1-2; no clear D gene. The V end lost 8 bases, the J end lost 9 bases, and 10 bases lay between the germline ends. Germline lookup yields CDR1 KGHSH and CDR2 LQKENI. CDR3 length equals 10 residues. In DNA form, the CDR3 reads TGTGCCAGCCGCGACAACAGCTACACCTTC. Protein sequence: CASRDNSYTF.

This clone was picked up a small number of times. The CDR3 region has the DNA TGTGCCAGCTCACCACTTGAGGAGGGTTGGGGCTACACCTTC. Translating it yields CASSPLEEGWGYTF. The chain links TRBV18 to TRBJ1-2, with D unresolved. Trimming left V 1 base short and J 8 bases short, with 14 bases between. CDR1 KGHSH and CDR2 LQKENI come from the germline V gene. CDR3 length: 14 amino acids.

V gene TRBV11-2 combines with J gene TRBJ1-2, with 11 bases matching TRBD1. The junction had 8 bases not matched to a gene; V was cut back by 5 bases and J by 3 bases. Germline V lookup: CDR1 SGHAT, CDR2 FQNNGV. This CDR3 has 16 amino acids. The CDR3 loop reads CASSPGQGAIYYGYTF. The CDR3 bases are TGTGCCAGCAGCCCAGGACAGGGGGCCATCTACTATGGCTACACCTTC.

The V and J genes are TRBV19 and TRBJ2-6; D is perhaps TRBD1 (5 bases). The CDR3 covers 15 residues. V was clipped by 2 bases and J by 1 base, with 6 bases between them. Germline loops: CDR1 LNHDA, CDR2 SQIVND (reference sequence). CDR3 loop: CASSIRGSGANVLTF. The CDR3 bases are TGTGCCAGTAGTATAAGGGGATCTGGGGCCAACGTCCTGACTTTC.

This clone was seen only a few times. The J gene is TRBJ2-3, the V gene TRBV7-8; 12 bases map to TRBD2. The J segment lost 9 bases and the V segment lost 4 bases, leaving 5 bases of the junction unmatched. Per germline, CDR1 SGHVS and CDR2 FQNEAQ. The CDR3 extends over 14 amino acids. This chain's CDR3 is CASSSVTSGGTQYF. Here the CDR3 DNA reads TGTGCCAGCAGCTCAGTAACTAGCGGGGGGACGCAGTATTTT.

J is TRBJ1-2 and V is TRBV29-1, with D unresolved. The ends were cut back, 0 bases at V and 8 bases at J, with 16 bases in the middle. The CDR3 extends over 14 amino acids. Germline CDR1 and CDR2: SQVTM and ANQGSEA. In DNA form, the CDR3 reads TGCAGCGTTGAAGATCGCGGGAAAACGGGGGGCTACACCTTC. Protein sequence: CSVEDRGKTGGYTF.

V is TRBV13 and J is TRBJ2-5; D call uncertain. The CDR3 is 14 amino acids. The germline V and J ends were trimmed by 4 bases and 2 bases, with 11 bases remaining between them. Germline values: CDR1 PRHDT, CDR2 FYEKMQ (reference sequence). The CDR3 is CASSSRAGQETQYF. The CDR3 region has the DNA TGTGCCAGCAGCTCCCGAGCAGGACAAGAGACCCAGTACTTC.

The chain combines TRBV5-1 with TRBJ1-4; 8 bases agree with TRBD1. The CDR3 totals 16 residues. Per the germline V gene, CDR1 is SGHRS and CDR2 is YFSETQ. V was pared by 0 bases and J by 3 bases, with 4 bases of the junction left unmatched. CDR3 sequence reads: CASSLAQGAANEKLFF. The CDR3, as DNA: TGCGCCAGCAGCTTGGCCCAGGGGGCAGCTAATGAAAAACTGTTTTTT.

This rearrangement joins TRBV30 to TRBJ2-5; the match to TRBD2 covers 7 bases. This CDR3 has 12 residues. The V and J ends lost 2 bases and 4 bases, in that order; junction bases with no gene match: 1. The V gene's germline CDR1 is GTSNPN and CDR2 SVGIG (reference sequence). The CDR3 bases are TGTGCCTGGAGTACGGGAGGAGAGACCCAGTACTTC. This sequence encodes CAWSTGGETQYF.

The CDR3 region has the DNA TGTGCCACCAGCAGAGAACAGGGGGAGCTCACCGGGGAGCTGTTTTTT. It is translated as CATSREQGELTGELFF. The rearrangement uses TRBV15 and TRBJ2-2; 8 bases align to TRBD1. Trimming took 0 bases from V and 4 from J; bases not matched to a gene: 4. Germline V gene data show CDR1 as LNHNV and CDR2 as YYDKDF (reference sequence). There are 16 residues in the CDR3.

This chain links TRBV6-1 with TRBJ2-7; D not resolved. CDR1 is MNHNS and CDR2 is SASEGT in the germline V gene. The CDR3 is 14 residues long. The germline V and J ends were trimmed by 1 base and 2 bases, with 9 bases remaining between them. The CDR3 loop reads CASSEDPQPYEQYF. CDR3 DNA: TGTGCCAGCAGTGAAGACCCACAACCCTACGAGCAGTACTTC.

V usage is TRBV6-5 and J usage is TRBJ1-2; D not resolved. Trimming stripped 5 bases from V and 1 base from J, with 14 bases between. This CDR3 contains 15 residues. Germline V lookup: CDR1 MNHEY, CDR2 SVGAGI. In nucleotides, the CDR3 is TGTGCCAGCAGTCCAAGGAGAGGTAGTAACTATGGCTACACCTTC. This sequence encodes CASSPRRGSNYGYTF.